Presented here are 28 T cell receptor beta chains from one specimen sequenced in a study of T cells expressing NK-cell markers. TCRdb reprocessed the 5' RACE reads and reports one entry per CDR3 protein, with no DNA. This sample's table reports about 550,000 distinct CDR3 sequences. Material: blood T cells: a sorted CD56 or NKG2C T cell subset, CD4+ or CD8+ T cells, or bulk PBMC T cells (not recorded which). The receptors come from a man younger than 30 in good health.

CDR3 amino acids: CASSPFVRSTDTQYF. The rearrangement joins TRBV7-8 to TRBJ2-3. This CDR3 region has 15 residues. Germline CDR1 reads SGHVS; CDR2 reads FQNEAQ.

V gene TRBV12-3 or TRBV12-4 combines with J gene TRBJ2-1; TCRdb gives TRBD2 as the D gene, but with no DNA this cannot be confirmed. The CDR3 covers 17 residues. The CDR3 is CASSLFGGRGRDNEQFF.

V and J are TRBV12-3 or TRBV12-4 and TRBJ2-5; the D call of TRBD2 rests on TCRdb alone, since no DNA is present to check it. The CDR3 extends over 13 amino acids. The CDR3 protein is CASSSGFSETQYF.

The chain couples TRBV6-5 to TRBJ2-2; TCRdb's D call of TRBD1 is untestable without DNA. The germline CDR1 and CDR2 sequences are MNHEY and SVGAGI. This CDR3 has 15 residues. The CDR3 protein is CASKTPETDTGELFF.

J is TRBJ2-4 and V is TRBV2. The CDR3 runs 14 residues. Germline loops: CDR1 SNHLY, CDR2 FYNNEI. CDR3 in amino acids: CASSEESAKNIQYF. The full variable domain, with the rest looked up from reference TRBV2 and TRBJ2-4, is EPEVTQTPSHQVTQMGQEVILRCVPISNHLYFYWYRQILGQKVEFLVSFYNNEISEKSEIFDDQFSVERPDGSNFTLKIRSTKLEDSAMYFCASSEESAKNIQYFGAGTRLSVL.

The CDR3 sequence is CASTERQGNTGELFF. The chain couples TRBV12-3 or TRBV12-4 to TRBJ2-2; TCRdb returns TRBD1, unconfirmable since there is no DNA. The length of the CDR3 is 15 residues.

The chain recombines TRBV18 with TRBJ1-1. Per the germline V gene, CDR1 is KGHSH and CDR2 is LQKENI. CDR3 length: 13 residues. The CDR3 sequence is CASSLPGPTEAFF.

The CDR3 sequence: CSALLAATSGSEGQETQYF. V usage is TRBV20-1 and J usage is TRBJ2-5; TCRdb selects TRBD2, and the lack of DNA leaves this call unchecked. This CDR3 is 19 amino acids long. Germline loops: CDR1 DFQATT, CDR2 SNEGSKA (reference sequence).

This chain joins TRBV20-1 and TRBJ2-5; the TCRdb D gene call, TRBD2, has no DNA to confirm it. Germline V gene data show CDR1 as DFQATT and CDR2 as SNEGSKA (reference sequence). This CDR3 is 13 amino acids long. The CDR3: CSASRGEVETQYF.

V and J are TRBV7-2 and TRBJ1-6. The length of the CDR3 is 18 residues. Per the germline V gene, CDR1 is SGHTA and CDR2 is FQGNSA. This chain's CDR3 is CASSLWLFEFSYNSPLHF.

The gene calls are TRBV5-1 and TRBJ2-2; TCRdb returns TRBD2, unconfirmable since there is no DNA. Per germline, CDR1 SGHRS and CDR2 YFSETQ. The CDR3 is 17 residues long. This CDR3 reads CASSLAGASGRSGELFF.

The CDR3 is CASSEYLASAETQYF. The V gene is TRBV25-1, the J gene TRBJ2-5; with no DNA, the TCRdb D assignment of TRBD2 cannot be verified. Germline loops: CDR1 MGHDK, CDR2 SYGVNS. This CDR3 spans 15 amino acids.

The rearrangement uses TRBV30 and TRBJ2-3; as DNA is missing, the TRBD2 call by TCRdb cannot be tested. Germline loops: CDR1 GTSNPN, CDR2 SVGIG (reference sequence). The CDR3 is made up of 12 amino acids. CDR3 region: CAWSPLPDTQYF.

The chain joins TRBV28 to TRBJ2-1; TCRdb indicates TRBD2, and absent DNA this call remains unverified. The CDR3 spans 18 residues. CDR1 is MDHEN, CDR2 SYDVKM, per germline. CDR3 sequence: CASSLTGPQGLIYNEQFF.

The chain's CDR3 is CAWGLGQGYYGYTF. The chain couples TRBV30 to TRBJ1-2; TCRdb's assignment of TRBD1 cannot be checked, as there is no DNA. Germline loops: CDR1 GTSNPN, CDR2 SVGIG (reference sequence). This CDR3 is built from 14 residues.

The CDR3 protein is CASSQTSGRKVYEQYF. V gene TRBV12-3 or TRBV12-4 combines with J gene TRBJ2-7; with no DNA, the TCRdb D assignment of TRBD1 cannot be verified. CDR3 length equals 16 residues.

This CDR3 is CSATEGTGKETQYF. V gene TRBV20-1 combines with J gene TRBJ2-5; the TCRdb D gene call, TRBD1, has no DNA to confirm it. The CDR3 is 14 residues long. Germline V gene data show CDR1 as DFQATT and CDR2 as SNEGSKA (reference sequence).

The V call is TRBV5-1, the J call TRBJ2-3; TCRdb's assignment of TRBD2 cannot be checked, as there is no DNA. The CDR3 is 16 amino acids. Germline values: CDR1 SGHRS, CDR2 YFSETQ. The CDR3 is CASSRAGTSLRDTQYF.

The J gene is TRBJ2-1, the V gene TRBV7-9. The CDR3 has 15 residues. Per germline, CDR1 SEHNR and CDR2 FQNEAQ (reference sequence). The CDR3 spells CASSLARGSINEQFF.

The chain employs TRBV27 and TRBJ2-3; the TCRdb call, TRBD1, lacks DNA for checking. Germline V gene sequence: CDR1 MNHEY, CDR2 SMNVEV (reference sequence). This CDR3 comprises 14 residues. CDR3 protein: CASRGAGRGNPQYF.

This chain uses TRBV4-1 with TRBJ2-1; there is no DNA to check the TCRdb D call of TRBD1. Germline V lookup: CDR1 MGHRA, CDR2 YSYEKL. This CDR3 is 18 amino acids long. CDR3 amino acids: CASSQAVSSWGGYNEQFF.

The chain has TRBV12-3 or TRBV12-4 and TRBJ2-2. The CDR3 sequence is 11 residues long. CDR3 residues: CASKRTGELFF.

This chain joins TRBV7-9 and TRBJ2-2; TCRdb calls TRBD2, which cannot be checked without DNA. The length of the CDR3 is 16 residues. CDR1 is SEHNR, CDR2 FQNEAQ, per germline (reference sequence). The CDR3: CASSRTSGRQTGELFF.

The rearrangement uses TRBV6-5 and TRBJ1-5; there is no DNA to check the TCRdb D call of TRBD1. From germline, CDR1 is MNHEY and CDR2 SVGAGI. The CDR3 contains 16 residues. The CDR3 sequence: CASNTPSRVSNQPQHF.

This chain links TRBV3-1 with TRBJ2-1; TCRdb's assignment of TRBD1 cannot be checked, as there is no DNA. The CDR3 has 16 amino acids. CDR1 and CDR2 from the germline V gene are LGHDT and YNNKEL (reference sequence). This CDR3 reads CASSRAGTGPYNEQFF.

V and J are TRBV11-2 and TRBJ2-3; checking the TCRdb D call of TRBD2 is not possible without DNA. Germline V gives CDR1 SGHAT, CDR2 FQNNGV. This CDR3 is 17 amino acids long. CDR3 residues: CASSIRAGGPIGDTQYF. Complete variable domain (other parts from reference TRBV11-2 and TRBJ2-3): EAGVAQSPRYKIIEKRQSVAFWCNPISGHATLYWYQQILGQGPKLLIQFQNNGVVDDSQLPKDRFSAERLKGVDSTLKIQPAKLEDSAVYLCASSIRAGGPIGDTQYFGPGTRLTVL.

This rearrangement joins TRBV5-1 to TRBJ1-1; the TRBD1 assignment by TCRdb is unverifiable without DNA. Looked up from germline, CDR1 is SGHRS and CDR2 is YFSETQ. The CDR3 has 15 residues. The CDR3 sequence: CASSPSGGAGTEAFF.

The chain has TRBV6-2 or TRBV6-3 and TRBJ2-2. This CDR3 is built from 15 residues. Germline V gene lookup returns CDR1 MNHEY and CDR2 SVGEGT. This chain's CDR3 is CASSYSAARTGELFF.